Each of the 28 T cell receptor beta chains below was sequenced from the same sample in a study of cytomegalovirus exposure and HLA in healthy donors. Use of 60 Vbeta and 13 Jbeta primers characterized the PCR. Some clones are missing from TCRdb's copy, which holds only in-frame ones; the method was immunoSEQ multiplex PCR. Altogether nearly 80,000 clones are present, around 77% being singletons, with the ten largest covering around a fifth. Material for sequencing was PBMCs. These receptors originate from a woman aged 40 to 55 in good health and CMV-seropositive.

This rearrangement joins TRBV7-6 to TRBJ1-1; possibly TRBD1 for D (5 bases). V was shortened by 4 bases and J by 4 bases, with 13 bases between the two germline ends. Germline CDR1 and CDR2: SGHVS and FNYEAQ. The CDR3 runs to 14 residues. As DNA, the CDR3 is TGTGCCAGCAGCTCGAGCCCGGGGGGCACTGAAGCTTTCTTT. Translated, it gives CASSSSPGGTEAFF.

This chain uses TRBV9 with TRBJ2-1; D is perhaps TRBD2 (8 bases). The ends were cut back, 5 bases at V and 0 bases at J, with 15 bases in the middle. CDR3 length: 16 amino acids. Germline CDR1 and CDR2: SGDLS and YYNGEE. The CDR3 protein is CASSARGDSSYNEQFF. The DNA for the CDR3 is TGTGCCAGCAGTGCGCGGGGGGACAGCTCCTACAATGAGCAGTTCTTC.

The rearrangement links TRBV30 to TRBJ1-5, with 11 bases identical to TRBD1. The CDR3 spans 20 residues. Germline CDR1 reads GTSNPN; CDR2 reads SVGIG (reference sequence). The V segment lost 2 bases and the J segment 0 bases; nucleotides outside the gene matches: 15. The CDR3 nucleotides read TGTGCCTGGAGTATTCCCGGACAGGGGGCCCCCAGCTATAGCAATCAGCCCCAGCATTTT. Translating gives CAWSIPGQGAPSYSNQPQHF.

The chain employs TRBV30 and TRBJ1-5; a possible D gene is TRBD1 (5 bases). Deletions cut 2 bases from V and 0 bases from J, with 11 bases between. Germline CDR1 reads GTSNPN; CDR2 reads SVGIG (reference sequence). The CDR3 contains 15 residues. The CDR3 sequence: CAWSTSGHSNQPQHF. The DNA for the CDR3 is TGTGCCTGGAGTACCTCCGGACATAGCAATCAGCCCCAGCATTTT. Combining the CDR3 with reference TRBV30 and TRBJ1-5 gives the whole variable domain SQTIHQWPATLVQPVGSPLSLECTVEGTSNPNLYWYRQAAGRGLQLLFYSVGIGQISSEVPQNLSASRPQDRQFILSSKKLLLSDSGFYLCAWSTSGHSNQPQHFGDGTRLSIL.

This sequence joins TRBV11-2 and TRBJ2-7; 8 bases fit TRBD2. Germline V CDR1 and CDR2: SGHAT, FQNNGV. The length of the CDR3 is 14 residues. The V and J ends lost 1 base and 6 bases, in that order; junction bases with no gene match: 5. The CDR3 DNA is TGTGCCAGCAGCTTAGCGGGGGGGCAAGTCGAGCAGTACTTC. The encoded protein is CASSLAGGQVEQYF.

The genes are TRBV7-9 and TRBJ1-2; D is unclear. The CDR3 loop spans 13 amino acids. V was shortened by 5 bases and J by 1 base, with 8 bases between the two germline ends. In germline, CDR1 is SEHNR, CDR2 FQNEAQ (reference sequence). The CDR3 nucleotides read TGTGCCAGCAGCGGGCACAGTAACTATGGCTACACCTTC. Translation: CASSGHSNYGYTF.

The chain has TRBV9 and TRBJ2-3; 8 bases agree with TRBD2. Germline values: CDR1 SGDLS, CDR2 YYNGEE. J lost 8 bases, V lost 0 bases, and 11 bases had no gene match. The CDR3 extends over 16 amino acids. The CDR3 nucleotides are TGTGCCAGCAGCGTAGCGGGAGGGCCTTTCTTAGGTACGCAGTATTTT. This codes for CASSVAGGPFLGTQYF. The whole variable domain, remainder taken from reference TRBV9 and TRBJ2-3, is DSGVTQTPKHLITATGQRVTLRCSPRSGDLSVYWYQQSLDQGLQFLIQYYNGEERAKGNILERFSAQQFPDLHSELNLSSLELGDSALYFCASSVAGGPFLGTQYFGPGTRLTVL.

The chain couples TRBV6-1 to TRBJ2-7; 7 nucleotides align to TRBD1. Trimming took 7 bases from V and 4 from J; bases not matched to a gene: 10. Germline assignment: CDR1 MNHNS and CDR2 SASEGT. This CDR3 comprises 14 residues. The CDR3 DNA reads as TGTGCCAGCAAGATGACAGGGTCCTATTACGAGCAGTACTTC. Protein sequence: CASKMTGSYYEQYF.

For this clone: Mismatch with germline at one junction end may stem from a read error. The V call is TRBV6-1, the J call TRBJ2-7; possible D gene TRBD1, 6 bases. The CDR3 loop spans 12 amino acids. Germline-derived CDR1 and CDR2 are MNHNS and SASEGT. The CDR3 region has the DNA TGTGCCAGCGGTGAGACAGGCTACGAGCAGTACTTC. Its protein is CASGETGYEQYF.

This clone was picked up one time. This sequence joins TRBV5-4 and TRBJ1-4, with 7 bases fitting TRBD1. The V gene's germline CDR1 is SGHNT and CDR2 YYREEE (reference sequence). The CDR3 spans 14 residues. J gave up 8 bases and V 2 bases, and 6 bases lay outside the gene matches. The CDR3 region is CASSLTGAREKLFF. The CDR3 DNA reads TGTGCCAGCAGCTTAACAGGGGCGCGAGAAAAACTGTTTTTT. Full variable domain (missing parts from reference TRBV5-4 and TRBJ1-4): ETGVTQSPTHLIKTRGQQVTLRCSSQSGHNTVSWYQQALGQGPQFIFQYYREEENGRGNFPPRFSGLQFPNYSSELNVNALELDDSALYLCASSLTGAREKLFFGSGTQLSVL.

The chain employs TRBV29-1 and TRBJ2-7; 7 nucleotides match TRBD1. V lost 6 bases, J lost 7 bases, and 18 bases stayed unmatched. The CDR3 length is 15 residues. The V gene's germline CDR1 is SQVTM and CDR2 ANQGSEA. CDR3 nucleotides: TGCAGCGTCGGTGGGGTACAGGGGTCCCTCTGGGAGCAGTACTTC. Protein product: CSVGGVQGSLWEQYF.

The chain uses TRBV5-1 and TRBJ2-7; 9 nucleotides agree with TRBD2. Germline CDR1 and CDR2: SGHRS and YFSETQ. With 4 bases clipped from V and 2 bases from J, the junction kept 10 bases outside the gene matches. The CDR3 consists of 16 residues. The CDR3 region has the DNA TGCGCCAGCAGCCCCAGTGCGGGAGGGGGAACCTACGAGCAGTACTTC. It yields the protein CASSPSAGGGTYEQYF.

The V and J genes are TRBV27 and TRBJ2-5, with D possibly matching TRBD1 (7 bases). V dropped 5 bases and J dropped 5 bases, with 21 bases sitting between them. The length of the CDR3 is 16 residues. Germline V lookup: CDR1 MNHEY, CDR2 SMNVEV (reference sequence). The CDR3 loop reads CASSPYSGGGEETQYF. In nucleotides, the CDR3 is TGTGCCAGCAGTCCGTACTCCGGAGGGGGCGAGGAGACCCAGTACTTC.

This clone showed up just a few times. The genes are TRBV2 and TRBJ2-7, with TRBD2 matching 8 bases. CDR1 SNHLY and CDR2 FYNNEI come from the germline V gene. The CDR3 runs 16 residues. Trimming at V came to 6 bases and at J to 6 bases, leaving 16 bases not matched to a gene. The CDR3 sequence is CASRRLLSGRSLEQYF. As DNA, the CDR3 is TGTGCCAGCAGACGGCTACTGAGCGGGAGAAGCCTCGAGCAGTACTTC. The full variable domain, its missing parts supplied by reference TRBV2 and TRBJ2-7, is EPEVTQTPSHQVTQMGQEVILRCVPISNHLYFYWYRQILGQKVEFLVSFYNNEISEKSEIFDDQFSVERPDGSNFTLKIRSTKLEDSAMYFCASRRLLSGRSLEQYFGPGTRLTVT.

The J gene is TRBJ1-4, the V gene TRBV30; D not resolved. The V end was cut by 0 bases, the J end by 11 bases, with 7 bases between. The CDR3 is 11 residues long. In germline, CDR1 is GTSNPN, CDR2 SVGIG (reference sequence). For the CDR3, the DNA is TGTGCCTGGAGTGTCGGCGGGAAACTGTTTTTT. This codes for CAWSVGGKLFF.

The genes are TRBV5-1 and TRBJ2-3; D remains unclear. CDR3 length equals 14 residues. Germline lookup yields CDR1 SGHRS and CDR2 YFSETQ. V was shortened by 3 bases and J by 1 base, with 9 bases between the two germline ends. The CDR3 is CASSSVLRTDTQYF. In DNA form, the CDR3 reads TGCGCCAGCAGCTCGGTTTTGCGCACAGATACGCAGTATTTT.

This clone was detected a few times. The chain uses TRBV5-4 and TRBJ2-1; 11 bases agree with TRBD2. There are 15 residues in the CDR3. The germline gives CDR1 SGHNT, CDR2 YYREEE (reference sequence). J lost 4 bases, V lost 0 bases, and 0 bases had no gene match. The CDR3 region has the DNA TGTGCCAGCAGCTTGGCTAGCGGGAGGTACAATGAGCAGTTCTTC. It specifies CASSLASGRYNEQFF.

This clone showed up just once. V gene TRBV6-1 combines with J gene TRBJ1-1; D possibly corresponds to TRBD1 (5 bases). Trimming shortened V by 6 bases and J by 4 bases, and 9 bases separated the two germline ends. The CDR3 runs to 12 residues. Germline lookup yields CDR1 MNHNS and CDR2 SASEGT. CDR3 coding DNA: TGTGCCAGCAGCAAGGGGTTCACTGAAGCTTTCTTT. It codes for CASSKGFTEAFF.

The V and J genes are TRBV7-9 and TRBJ2-3; 8 bases align to TRBD2. The CDR3 contains 15 residues. The ends lost 5 bases at V and 4 bases at J; junction bases unmatched: 8. CDR1 and CDR2 from the germline V gene are SEHNR and FQNEAQ (reference sequence). The CDR3: CASSQPGLGADTQYF. DNA of the CDR3: TGTGCCAGCAGCCAACCGGGACTAGGGGCAGATACGCAGTATTTT.

A few counts support this clone. The chain links TRBV14 to TRBJ1-2; 9 bases are a match to TRBD1. V gave up 1 base and J gave up 2 bases; unmatched junction bases: 5. This CDR3 region has 16 residues. Germline-derived CDR1 and CDR2 are SGHDN and FVKESK. The CDR3 DNA is TGTGCCAGCAGCCAAGGATGGGACAGGGAGAACTATGGCTACACCTTC. Translated: CASSQGWDRENYGYTF.

The chain is built from TRBV2 and TRBJ1-5; TRBD1 agrees at 10 bases. With 3 bases clipped from V and 5 bases from J, the junction kept 4 bases outside the gene matches. Germline values: CDR1 SNHLY, CDR2 FYNNEI. This CDR3 comprises 15 residues. The CDR3 DNA is TGTGCCAGCAGTGAGAGGGACAGGGGATATCAGCCCCAGCATTTT. Protein: CASSERDRGYQPQHF.

This clone has only one observation. One end of the junction varies from germline; a read error may be responsible. V gene TRBV2 combines with J gene TRBJ2-7; a possible D gene is TRBD2 (6 bases). In germline, CDR1 is SNHLY, CDR2 FYNNEI. The CDR3 runs 12 residues. This CDR3 is CASRGDSGRSDF. The CDR3 DNA sequence: TGTGCCAGCAGGGGGGACTCGGGTCGGTCGGACTTC.

DNA of the CDR3: TGTGCCAGCAGCAACCGGGAGAACACCGGGGAGCTGTTTTTT. Amino acid sequence: CASSNRENTGELFF. The chain uses TRBV7-7 and TRBJ2-2; D might be TRBD2 (5 bases). Between the trimmed V and J ends, which lost 5 bases and 1 base, there was a span of 8 bases. From germline, CDR1 is SSHAT and CDR2 FNYEAQ (reference sequence). The CDR3 is 14 residues long.

In nucleotides, the CDR3 is TGTGCCAGCAGCTTACAGGATACCGGGGAGCTGTTTTTT. Protein sequence: CASSLQDTGELFF. This chain connects TRBV7-9 to TRBJ2-2; D is unclear. V lost 2 bases, J lost 5 bases, and 6 bases lay in between. Germline CDR1 SEHNR, CDR2 FQNEAQ (reference sequence). This CDR3 comprises 13 residues.

V is TRBV29-1 and J is TRBJ2-3; TRBD2 might be the D (6 bases). CDR3 length: 14 residues. V lost 7 bases, J lost 0 bases, and 14 bases lay in between. The V gene's germline CDR1 is SQVTM and CDR2 ANQGSEA. CDR3 coding DNA: TGCAGCGGCAGACCCGGGACTAGCACAGATACGCAGTATTTT. It specifies CSGRPGTSTDTQYF.

V gene TRBV19 combines with J gene TRBJ1-2; D may be TRBD1 (5 bases). Trimming pared 7 bases from V and 8 bases from J, leaving 17 bases between. Per germline, CDR1 LNHDA and CDR2 SQIVND (reference sequence). The CDR3 runs 13 residues. The CDR3 is CASNQGDLRGYTF. For the CDR3, the DNA is TGTGCCAGTAATCAGGGTGATTTGCGAGGCTACACCTTC.

The chain is built from TRBV5-1 and TRBJ1-1; 8 nucleotides align to TRBD1. The V gene end was trimmed by 0 bases and the J gene end by 7 bases; junction bases not matched to a gene: 8. This CDR3 has 15 amino acids. CDR1 is SGHRS, CDR2 YFSETQ, per germline. CDR3 nucleotides: TGCGCCAGCAGCTTGGAGCTAGGACAGGGATTTGAAGCTTTCTTT. Amino acids: CASSLELGQGFEAFF.

The chain recombines TRBV25-1 with TRBJ1-3; TRBD1 matches at 8 bases. The CDR3 totals 15 residues. The V gene's germline CDR1 is MGHDK and CDR2 SYGVNS. Unmatched junction bases numbered 2, after V lost 4 bases and J lost 0 bases. The CDR3 nucleotides are TGTGCCAGCAGTGGTACAGGGGGCTCTGGAAACACCATATATTTT. It encodes CASSGTGGSGNTIYF.